The rows below give T cell receptor beta chains drawn from one sample of a study of vaccination effects on CD4 cells after COVID-19. Antigens of these TCRs are unknown. Using immunoSEQ multiplex PCR, the repertoire was profiled, and TCRdb retains in-frame clones only, with some absent. The sample includes about 22,000 clones, 72% of them seen just once. Sequencing used CD4+ T cells from PBMCs cultured with HCoV-NL63 spike peptides, obtained after COVID-19 vaccination. The receptor source for this set is a human donor who received a COVID-19 vaccine. CDR3s include the opening cysteine and the closing phenylalanine or tryptophan. Fields, in order: J gene, V gene, D gene, clone size, CDR3 protein, CDR3 DNA. The D gene is left open where the match is weak. A clone size is listed for some rows: how often the clone was seen (once, few, many), or a class if it is expanded.

TRBJ1-3	TRBV18	.	.	CASSTQTVSGNTIYF	TGTGCCAGCTCAACCCAGACAGTCTCTGGAAACACCATATATTTT
TRBJ2-5	TRBV5-1	TRBD1	.	CASSLGTGEETQYF	TGCGCCAGCAGCTTGGGGACAGGAGAAGAGACCCAGTACTTC
TRBJ2-4	TRBV5-1	TRBD2	few	CASSRASSGGILDIQYF	TGCGCCAGCAGCAGGGCCTCTAGCGGGGGGATCTTAGACATTCAGTACTTC
TRBJ2-1	TRBV4-1	.	few	CASSQDQSYNEQFF	TGCGCCAGCAGCCAAGATCAGTCCTACAATGAGCAGTTCTTC
TRBJ2-5	TRBV19	.	.	CASSIDGGGETQYF	TGTGCCAGTAGTATTGACGGGGGTGGGGAGACCCAGTACTTC
TRBJ1-5	TRBV29-1	.	.	CSVQSTVDQPQHF	TGCAGCGTGCAGTCAACGGTGGATCAGCCCCAGCATTTT
TRBJ1-2	TRBV5-4	TRBD1	.	CASSPGQQGNYGYTF	TGTGCCAGCAGCCCGGGACAGCAGGGCAACTATGGCTACACCTTC
TRBJ2-5	TRBV6-5	.	.	CASSYSYWGGGQTQYF	TGTGCCAGCAGTTACTCTTACTGGGGGGGCGGGCAGACCCAGTACTTC
TRBJ1-3	TRBV6-5	TRBD1	.	CASSYSSGTAGNTIYF	TGTGCCAGCAGTTACTCTTCCGGGACAGCCGGAAACACCATATATTTT
TRBJ1-1	TRBV7-2	.	.	CASSPWRNTEAFF	TGTGCCAGCAGCCCTTGGCGGAACACTGAAGCTTTCTTT
TRBJ2-3	TRBV7-2	.	.	CASSPSAESTDTQYF	TGTGCCAGCAGCCCGTCGGCGGAAAGCACAGATACGCAGTATTTT
TRBJ1-6	TRBV19	TRBD1	.	CASSADRAVPSPLHF	TGTGCCAGTAGTGCCGACAGGGCCGTTCCTTCACCCCTCCACTTT
TRBJ2-1	TRBV7-9	.	.	CASSLIGETYNEQFF	TGTGCCAGCAGCTTAATCGGGGAGACCTACAATGAGCAGTTCTTC
TRBJ2-3	TRBV19	TRBD2	.	CASTGTSGEKF	TGTGCCAGTACAGGGACTAGCGGGGAGAAGTTT
TRBJ1-2	TRBV18	.	.	CASSPPLGWDSGYTF	TGTGCCAGCTCACCACCGCTCGGTTGGGATTCTGGCTACACCTTC
TRBJ1-2	TRBV3-1/TRBV3-2	.	.	CASSQALFRDKPNGYTF	TGTGCCAGCAGCCAAGCCTTATTTAGGGACAAACCAAATGGCTACACCTTC
TRBJ1-2	TRBV10-2	.	.	CASSESARARSYTF	TGCGCCAGCAGTGAGTCCGCCAGGGCTAGAAGCTACACCTTC
TRBJ2-2	TRBV5-1	.	.	CASSLPGTHTGELFF	TGCGCCAGCAGCCTACCCGGGACCCACACCGGGGAGCTGTTTTTT
TRBJ1-3	TRBV5-1	TRBD1	.	CASSLAGTGVSGNTIYF	TGCGCCAGCAGCCTTGCCGGGACAGGGGTTTCCGGAAACACCATATATTTT
TRBJ2-7	TRBV4-1	TRBD1	.	CASSQRGRAGTGTYDHEQYF	TGCGCCAGCAGCCAAAGGGGGCGCGCAGGGACAGGGACCTATGACCACGAGCAGTACTTC
TRBJ2-7	TRBV19	TRBD1	.	CASSTGQKYEQYF	TGTGCCAGTAGTACGGGACAGAAATACGAGCAGTACTTC
TRBJ1-1	TRBV5-1	.	once	CASSLDRDTEAFF	TGCGCCAGCAGCTTGGACAGGGACACTGAAGCTTTCTTT
TRBJ1-2	TRBV6-1	TRBD1	.	CASSDRQGISYGYTF	TGTGCCAGCAGTGACCGACAGGGGATCTCCTATGGCTACACCTTC
TRBJ2-7	TRBV30	.	.	CAWSRGLDEQYF	TGTGCCTGGAGCCGCGGCCTGGACGAGCAGTACTTC
TRBJ1-5	TRBV5-6	TRBD1	once	CASSLRDRPNQPQHF	TGTGCCAGCAGCTTACGGGACAGGCCAAATCAGCCCCAGCATTTT
TRBJ1-1	TRBV2	TRBD1	.	CASSGGDRRGTEAFF	TGTGCCAGCAGTGGAGGGGACAGGAGGGGCACTGAAGCTTTCTTT
TRBJ1-1	TRBV11-2	TRBD1	.	CASSLEGWTGLRDTEAFF	TGTGCCAGCAGCTTAGAGGGCTGGACAGGGCTGAGGGACACTGAAGCTTTCTTT
TRBJ2-2	TRBV6-5	.	.	CASSSQYTGELFF	TGTGCCAGCAGTTCACAGTACACCGGGGAGCTGTTTTTT
TRBJ1-2	TRBV27	.	.	CASSSGGGYTF	TGTGCCAGCAGTTCCGGGGGTGGCTACACCTTC
TRBJ1-2	TRBV27	.	.	CASSRGSYGYTF	TGTGCCAGCAGTCGAGGGAGCTATGGCTACACCTTC
TRBJ2-1	TRBV29-1	.	.	CSVEDRWLSGVTSYNEQFF	TGCAGCGTTGAAGATAGATGGCTTTCGGGTGTCACCTCCTACAATGAGCAGTTCTTC
TRBJ2-2	TRBV6-1	TRBD1	.	CASSERTGGLGELFF	TGTGCCAGCAGTGAAAGGACAGGGGGCCTCGGGGAGCTGTTTTTT
TRBJ2-2	TRBV6-4	TRBD2	few	CASRGGSTGELFF	TGTGCCAGCCGGGGGGGGAGCACCGGGGAGCTGTTTTTT
TRBJ2-2	TRBV11-3	.	.	CASSLGHRGGTTGELFF	TGTGCCAGCAGCTTAGGTCATCGTGGGGGGACGACCGGGGAGCTGTTTTTT
TRBJ2-1	TRBV5-1	.	once	CASSPSWDRSYNEQFF	TGCGCCAGCAGCCCTTCCTGGGACCGCTCCTACAATGAGCAGTTCTTC
TRBJ2-7	TRBV5-5	.	.	CASSFGQMLFSYEQYF	TGTGCCAGCAGCTTCGGCCAGATGTTGTTCTCCTACGAGCAGTACTTC
TRBJ2-3	TRBV18	TRBD2	.	CASSRSGLAGEGSTDTQYF	TGTGCCAGCTCACGATCGGGACTAGCGGGAGAGGGAAGCACAGATACGCAGTATTTT
TRBJ1-2	TRBV6-6	.	.	CASSYRTTGTQRGYTF	TGTGCCAGCAGTTACCGCACAACAGGGACACAACGGGGCTACACCTTC
TRBJ1-5	TRBV6-5	.	.	CASTRNSNQPQHF	TGTGCCAGCACGAGAAATAGCAATCAGCCCCAGCATTTT
TRBJ2-3	TRBV6-5	.	.	CASSYSGSSTDTQYF	TGTGCCAGCAGTTATTCCGGTTCTAGCACAGATACGCAGTATTTT
TRBJ2-7	TRBV6-5	TRBD2	.	CASSRTSSYEQYF	TGTGCCAGCAGTAGGACTAGCAGCTACGAGCAGTACTTC
TRBJ1-1	TRBV29-1	.	.	CSAGPRNLNTEAFF	TGCAGCGCTGGACCACGGAACCTTAACACTGAAGCTTTCTTT
TRBJ2-4	TRBV3-1/TRBV3-2	.	few	CASSQDFGLILAKNIQYF	TGTGCCAGCAGCCAAGATTTCGGGCTCATCCTAGCCAAAAACATTCAGTACTTC
TRBJ2-3	TRBV19	.	.	CASSIYETAPTDTQYF	TGTGCCAGTAGTATTTACGAGACTGCCCCCACAGATACGCAGTATTTT
TRBJ1-2	TRBV3-1/TRBV3-2	TRBD1	.	CASSQGRGANYGYTF	TGTGCCAGCAGCCAAGGCAGGGGGGCTAACTATGGCTACACCTTC
TRBJ2-5	TRBV9	.	.	CASSVGTRETQYF	TGTGCCAGCAGCGTCGGGACTCGAGAGACCCAGTACTTC
TRBJ2-7	TRBV6-1	.	.	CATKRGPVYEQYF	TGTGCTACAAAAAGAGGACCGGTTTACGAGCAGTACTTC
TRBJ2-7	TRBV7-9	.	few	CASSLNYEQYF	TGTGCCAGCAGCTTAAACTACGAGCAGTACTTC
TRBJ2-1	TRBV19	.	.	CASRGGSSANEQFF	TGTGCCAGTAGAGGTGGGAGTTCCGCCAATGAGCAGTTCTTC
TRBJ1-2	TRBV19	.	.	CASTRQGLTTYGYTF	TGTGCCAGTACCCGGCAGGGCCTTACCACCTATGGCTACACCTTC
TRBJ1-1	TRBV5-1	.	few	CASSPSGPRGNTEAFF	TGCGCCAGCAGCCCCTCGGGGCCCCGAGGGAACACTGAAGCTTTCTTT
TRBJ2-3	TRBV6-5	.	once	CASSLLVLNTDTQYF	TGTGCCAGCAGCCTACTAGTCTTAAACACAGATACGCAGTATTTT
TRBJ2-2	TRBV7-2	.	.	CASSLWGDNTGELFF	TGTGCCAGCAGCTTGTGGGGAGATAACACCGGGGAGCTGTTTTTT
TRBJ1-5	TRBV30	.	.	CAWSDGLGARQPQHF	TGTGCCTGGAGTGACGGTTTAGGGGCCCGACAGCCCCAGCATTTT
TRBJ2-6	TRBV5-1	TRBD1	.	CASSLDHRGTASSGANVLTF	TGCGCCAGCAGCTTGGACCATCGTGGGACAGCAAGCTCTGGGGCCAACGTCCTGACTTTC